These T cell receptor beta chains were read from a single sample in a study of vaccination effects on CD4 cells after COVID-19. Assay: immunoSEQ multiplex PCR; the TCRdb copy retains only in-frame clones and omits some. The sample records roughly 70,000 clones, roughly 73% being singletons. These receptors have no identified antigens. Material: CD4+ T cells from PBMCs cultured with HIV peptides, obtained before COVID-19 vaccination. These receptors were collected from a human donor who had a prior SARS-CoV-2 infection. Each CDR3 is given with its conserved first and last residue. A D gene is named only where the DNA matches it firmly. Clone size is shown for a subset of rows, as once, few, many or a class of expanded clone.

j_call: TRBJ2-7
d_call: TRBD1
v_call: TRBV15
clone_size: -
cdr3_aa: CATTRRQGYEQYF
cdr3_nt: TGTGCCACCACCCGACGACAGGGCTACGAGCAGTACTTC

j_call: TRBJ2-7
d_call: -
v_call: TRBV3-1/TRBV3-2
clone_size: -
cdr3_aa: CASSQGYEQYF
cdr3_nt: TGTGCCAGCAGCCAGGGGTACGAGCAGTACTTC

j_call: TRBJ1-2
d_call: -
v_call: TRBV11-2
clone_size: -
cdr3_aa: CASSLTLERDTATYGYTF
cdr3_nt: TGTGCCAGCAGCTTAACCCTCGAACGGGACACCGCCACCTATGGCTACACCTTC

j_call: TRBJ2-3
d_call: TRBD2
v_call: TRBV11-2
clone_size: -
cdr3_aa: CASSLERGVADTQYF
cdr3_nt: TGTGCCAGCAGCTTAGAGCGGGGGGTTGCAGATACGCAGTATTTT

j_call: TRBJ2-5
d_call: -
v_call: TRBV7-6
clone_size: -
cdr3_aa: CASSPRQRGRQETQYF
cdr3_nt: TGTGCCAGCAGCCCTCGACAGAGGGGTCGCCAAGAGACCCAGTACTTC

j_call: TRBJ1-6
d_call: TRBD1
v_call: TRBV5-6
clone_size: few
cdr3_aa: CASSSYNGQGDSPLHF
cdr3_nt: TGTGCCAGCAGCTCCTATAACGGACAGGGAGATTCACCCCTCCACTTT

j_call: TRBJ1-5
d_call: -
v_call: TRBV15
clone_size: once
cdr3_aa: CATSRTADSNQPQHF
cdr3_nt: TGTGCCACCAGCAGAACAGCGGACAGCAATCAGCCCCAGCATTTT

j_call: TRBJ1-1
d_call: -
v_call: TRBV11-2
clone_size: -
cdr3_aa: CASSLDERGWTEAFF
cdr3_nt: TGTGCCAGCAGCTTAGATGAGCGGGGGTGGACTGAAGCTTTCTTT

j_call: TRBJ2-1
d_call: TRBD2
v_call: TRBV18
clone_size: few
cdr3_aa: CASSPKGLDNEQFF
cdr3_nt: TGTGCCAGCTCACCGAAGGGACTAGACAATGAGCAGTTCTTC

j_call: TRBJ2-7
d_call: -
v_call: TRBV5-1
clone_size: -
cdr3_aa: CASSLAYEQYF
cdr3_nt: TGCGCCAGCAGCTTGGCCTACGAGCAGTACTTC

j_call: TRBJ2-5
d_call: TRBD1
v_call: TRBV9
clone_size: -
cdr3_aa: CASNAQQGSFGETQYF
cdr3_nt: TGTGCCAGCAACGCCCAACAGGGGTCTTTCGGAGAGACCCAGTACTTC

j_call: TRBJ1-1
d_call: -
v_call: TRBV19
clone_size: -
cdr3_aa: CASSISHKGTEAFF
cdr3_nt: TGTGCCAGTAGTATAAGTCACAAGGGCACTGAAGCTTTCTTT

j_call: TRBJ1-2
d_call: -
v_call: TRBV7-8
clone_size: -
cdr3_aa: CASSPTRDGYGYTF
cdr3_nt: TGTGCCAGCAGCCCGACCAGGGACGGCTATGGCTACACCTTC

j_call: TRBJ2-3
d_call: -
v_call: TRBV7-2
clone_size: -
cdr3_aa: CASSLGPLRTDTQYF
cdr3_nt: TGTGCCAGCAGCTTAGGGCCGTTAAGGACAGATACGCAGTATTTT

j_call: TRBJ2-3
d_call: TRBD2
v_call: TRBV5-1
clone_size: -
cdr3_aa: CASSHSGDSTDTQYF
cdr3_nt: TGCGCCAGCAGCCATAGCGGGGATAGCACAGATACGCAGTATTTT

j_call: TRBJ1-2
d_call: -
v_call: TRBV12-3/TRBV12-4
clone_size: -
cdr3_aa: CASSLRHNYGYTF
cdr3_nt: TGTGCCAGCAGTTTAAGACATAACTATGGCTACACCTTC

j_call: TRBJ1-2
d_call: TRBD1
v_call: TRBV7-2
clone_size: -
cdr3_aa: CASSFGRGPYGYTF
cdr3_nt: TGTGCCAGCAGCTTCGGCAGGGGGCCCTATGGCTACACCTTC

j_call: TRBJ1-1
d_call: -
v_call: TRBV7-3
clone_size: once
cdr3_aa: CASGGGLDTEAFF
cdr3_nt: TGTGCCAGCGGAGGGGGGTTGGACACTGAAGCTTTCTTT

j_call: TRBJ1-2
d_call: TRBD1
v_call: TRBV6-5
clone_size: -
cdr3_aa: CASSQQGRANYGYTF
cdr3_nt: TGTGCCAGCAGCCAACAGGGGCGAGCTAACTATGGCTACACCTTC

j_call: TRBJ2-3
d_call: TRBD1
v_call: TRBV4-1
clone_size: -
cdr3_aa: CASSQEFNRGRIADTQYF
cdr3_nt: TGCGCCAGCAGCCAAGAGTTCAACAGGGGACGCATCGCAGATACGCAGTATTTT

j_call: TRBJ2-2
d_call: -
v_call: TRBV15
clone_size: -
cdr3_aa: CATSRDPTFGQNTGELFF
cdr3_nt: TGTGCCACCAGCCGGGACCCCACTTTCGGACAGAACACCGGGGAGCTGTTTTTT

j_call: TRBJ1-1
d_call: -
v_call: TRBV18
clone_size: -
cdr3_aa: CASSPPSRDRTEAFF
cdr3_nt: TGTGCCAGCTCACCACCCAGTCGGGATAGGACTGAAGCTTTCTTT

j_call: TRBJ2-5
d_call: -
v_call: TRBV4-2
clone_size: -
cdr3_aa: CASSQDTRQETQYF
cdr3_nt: TGTGCCAGCAGCCAAGATACTAGACAAGAGACCCAGTACTTC

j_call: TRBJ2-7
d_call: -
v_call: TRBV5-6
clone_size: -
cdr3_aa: CASSFRDEQYF
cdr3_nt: TGTGCCAGCAGCTTCCGGGACGAGCAGTACTTC

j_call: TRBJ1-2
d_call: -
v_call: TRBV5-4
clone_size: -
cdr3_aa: CASSLVREGGYTF
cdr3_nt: TGTGCCAGCAGCTTGGTTCGAGAGGGAGGCTACACCTTC

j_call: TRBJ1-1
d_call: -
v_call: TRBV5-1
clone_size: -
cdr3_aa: CASSLALTANTEAFF
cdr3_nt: TGCGCCAGCAGCTTGGCCCTAACAGCGAACACTGAAGCTTTCTTT

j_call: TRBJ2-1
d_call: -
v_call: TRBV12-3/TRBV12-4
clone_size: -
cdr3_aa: CASRIGTYIEQFF
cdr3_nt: TGTGCCAGCAGGATAGGCACCTACATTGAGCAGTTCTTC

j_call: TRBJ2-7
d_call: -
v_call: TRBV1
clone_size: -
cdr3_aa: CTSSQDRRETYEQYF
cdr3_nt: TGCACCAGCAGCCAAGATCGTAGAGAGACCTACGAGCAGTACTTC

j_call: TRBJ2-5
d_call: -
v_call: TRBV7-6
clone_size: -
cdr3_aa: CASSLAAGGAGGQETQYF
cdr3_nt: TGTGCCAGCAGCTTAGCCGCAGGGGGCGCCGGGGGGCAAGAGACCCAGTACTTC

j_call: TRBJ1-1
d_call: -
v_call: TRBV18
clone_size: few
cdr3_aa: CASSLSDGNTEAFF
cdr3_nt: TGTGCCAGCTCACTCTCAGACGGGAACACTGAAGCTTTCTTT

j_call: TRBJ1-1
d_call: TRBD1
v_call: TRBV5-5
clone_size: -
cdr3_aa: CASSLGMTGGGSEAFF
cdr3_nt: TGTGCCAGCAGCTTGGGGATGACAGGGGGTGGGTCTGAAGCTTTCTTT

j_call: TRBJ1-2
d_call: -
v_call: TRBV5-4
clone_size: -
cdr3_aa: CASSLEADYGYTF
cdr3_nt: TGTGCCAGCAGCTTGGAAGCGGACTATGGCTACACCTTC

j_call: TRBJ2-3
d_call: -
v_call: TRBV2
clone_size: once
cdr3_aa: CASSGGGTDTQYF
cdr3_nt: TGTGCCAGTTCCGGGGGCGGCACAGATACGCAGTATTTT

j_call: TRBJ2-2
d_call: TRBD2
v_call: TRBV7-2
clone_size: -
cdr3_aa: CASSYKGLAGGNTGELFF
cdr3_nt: TGTGCCAGCAGCTATAAGGGACTAGCGGGGGGGAACACCGGGGAGCTGTTTTTT

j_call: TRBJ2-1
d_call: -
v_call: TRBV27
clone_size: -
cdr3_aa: CASSGTGRSNNEQFF
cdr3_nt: TGTGCCAGCAGTGGGACGGGGAGAAGTAACAATGAGCAGTTCTTC

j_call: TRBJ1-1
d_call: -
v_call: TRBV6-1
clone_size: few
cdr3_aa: CASSEVGEGEAFF
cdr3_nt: TGTGCCAGCAGTGAAGTTGGGGAGGGTGAAGCTTTCTTT

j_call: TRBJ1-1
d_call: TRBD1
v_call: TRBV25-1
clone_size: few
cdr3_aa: CASSPASGGYTEAFF
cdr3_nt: TGTGCCAGCAGTCCTGCATCAGGGGGGTACACTGAAGCTTTCTTT

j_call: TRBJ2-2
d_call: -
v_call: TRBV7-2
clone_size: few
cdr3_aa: CASSRQNTGELFF
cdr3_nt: TGTGCCAGCAGCCGACAGAACACCGGGGAGCTGTTTTTT

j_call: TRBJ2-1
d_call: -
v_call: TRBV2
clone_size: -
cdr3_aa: CASSDSWTRGVNEQFF
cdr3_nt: TGTGCCAGCAGTGATTCTTGGACTCGAGGGGTCAATGAGCAGTTCTTC

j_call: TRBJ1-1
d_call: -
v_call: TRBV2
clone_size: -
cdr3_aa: CASSDSSRGTEAFF
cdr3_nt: TGTGCCAGCAGTGATTCGTCCCGGGGCACTGAAGCTTTCTTT

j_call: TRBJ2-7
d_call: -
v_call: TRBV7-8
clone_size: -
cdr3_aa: CASSLVWYYEQYF
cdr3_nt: TGTGCCAGCAGCTTAGTTTGGTATTACGAGCAGTACTTC

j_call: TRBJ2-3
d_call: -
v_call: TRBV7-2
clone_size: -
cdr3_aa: CASSLAGATDTQYF
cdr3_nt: TGTGCCAGCAGCTTAGCTGGAGCTACAGATACGCAGTATTTT

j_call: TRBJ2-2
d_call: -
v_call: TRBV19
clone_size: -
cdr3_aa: CASSMGYRNGELFF
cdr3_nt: TGTGCCAGTAGTATGGGGTATCGGAACGGGGAGCTGTTTTTT

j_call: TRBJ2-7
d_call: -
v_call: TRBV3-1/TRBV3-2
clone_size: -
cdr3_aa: CASSQVAYEQYF
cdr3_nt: TGTGCCAGCAGCCAGGTAGCTTACGAGCAGTACTTC

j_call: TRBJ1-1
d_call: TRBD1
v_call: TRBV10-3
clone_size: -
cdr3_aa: CAISESPGQGNGDTEAFF
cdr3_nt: TGTGCCATCAGTGAGTCGCCGGGACAGGGTAACGGGGACACTGAAGCTTTCTTT

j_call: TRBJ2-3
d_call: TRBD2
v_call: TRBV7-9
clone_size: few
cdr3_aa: CASSSGLAGATDTQYF
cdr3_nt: TGTGCCAGCAGTTCAGGACTAGCGGGAGCTACAGATACGCAGTATTTT

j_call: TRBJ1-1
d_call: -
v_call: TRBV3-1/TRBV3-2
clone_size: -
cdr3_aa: CASSQDGQFTEAFF
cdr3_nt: TGTGCCAGCAGCCAAGACGGTCAATTCACTGAAGCTTTCTTT

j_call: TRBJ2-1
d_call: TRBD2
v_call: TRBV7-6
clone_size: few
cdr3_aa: CASSLVQRDYEQFF
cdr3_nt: TGTGCCAGCAGCTTAGTCCAGCGGGACTATGAGCAGTTCTTC

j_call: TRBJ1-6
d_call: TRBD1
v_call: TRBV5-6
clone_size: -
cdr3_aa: CASSIVYRGNSPLHF
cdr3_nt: TGTGCCAGCAGCATAGTTTACAGGGGGAATTCACCCCTCCACTTT

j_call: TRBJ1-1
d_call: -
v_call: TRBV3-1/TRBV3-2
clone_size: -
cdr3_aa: CASSQVGGDTEAFF
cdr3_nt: TGTGCCAGCAGCCAAGTAGGGGGGGATACTGAAGCTTTCTTT

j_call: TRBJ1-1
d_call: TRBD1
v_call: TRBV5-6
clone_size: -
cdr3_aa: CASSFTVGTGGTEAFF
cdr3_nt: TGTGCCAGCAGCTTCACAGTAGGGACAGGGGGCACTGAAGCTTTCTTT

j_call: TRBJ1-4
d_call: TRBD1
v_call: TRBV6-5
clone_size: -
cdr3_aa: CASSNRGLNEKLFF
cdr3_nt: TGTGCCAGCAGCAACAGGGGGCTTAATGAAAAACTGTTTTTT

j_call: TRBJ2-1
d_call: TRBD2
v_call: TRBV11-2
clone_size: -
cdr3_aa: CASTSQAGTYNEQFF
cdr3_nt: TGTGCCAGCACCAGCCAAGCGGGGACCTACAATGAGCAGTTCTTC